Included here is one T cell receptor beta chain sequence, with context. Antigen specificity is unknown. The source of the sample is a study of PD-1 blockade in classical Hodgkin lymphoma. Across the study: Patients were dosed intravenously with nivolumab at 3 mg/kg every 2 weeks. Study conclusions and caveats: The drivers behind the repertoire differences, possibly disease activity or prior therapy, remain undefined. Lower baseline TCR diversity was reported for newly diagnosed patients than for healthy donors. Whereas CD4+ TCR diversity had risen significantly by C4D1, CD8+ TCR diversity had not.

V dropped 4 bases and J dropped 4 bases, with 10 bases sitting between them. Germline CDR1 reads WSHSY; CDR2 reads SAAADI. There are 13 residues in the CDR3. Relapse was seen in all patients after autologous stem cell transplantation, and brentuximab vedotin exposure was variable. This table comes from immunoSEQ multiplex PCR, and its TCRdb copy is limited to in-frame clones, with some not included. The data hold approximately 61,000 clones, with approximately 90% observed a single time. The receptor's source is a human donor with classical Hodgkin lymphoma. This rearrangement joins TRBV10-2 to TRBJ1-1; no definite D call. The specimen comprised peripheral blood mononuclear cells (PBMCs), sampled at baseline. This CDR3 reads CASSGGRSTEAFF. The DNA for the CDR3 is TGCGCCAGCAGTGGGGGAAGGTCCACTGAAGCTTTCTTT.